These 27 T cell receptor beta chains originate from one sample sequenced in a study of cytomegalovirus exposure and HLA in healthy donors. PCR was performed using 60 Vbeta and 13 Jbeta primers. Clones were read by immunoSEQ multiplex PCR, and TCRdb kept only the in-frame ones, dropping some. The repertoire holds about 120,000 clones, 60% to 80% seen once, with less than 5% in the top ten. The sample comprised PBMCs. The receptor source for this set is a man younger than 40 in good health and CMV-seronegative.

This clone was counted a few times. The chain combines TRBV28 with TRBJ2-5, with D possibly matching TRBD2 (6 bases). CDR1 is MDHEN, CDR2 SYDVKM, per germline. The CDR3 contains 17 residues. The germline V and J ends were trimmed by 6 bases and 2 bases, with 22 bases remaining between them. CDR3 nucleotide sequence: TGTGCCAGCAGCTCCGCCGGGAGCCCGGGCTTACAAGAGACCCAGTACTTC. Protein product: CASSSAGSPGLQETQYF.

The chain couples TRBV28 to TRBJ1-5; D unresolved. Germline CDR1 is MDHEN and CDR2 is SYDVKM. CDR3 size: 13 residues. Trimming removed 8 bases at V and 2 bases at J, with 10 bases between. The CDR3 coding sequence is TGTGCCAGCTATCTGAGGGGCAATCAGCCCCAGCATTTT. Translating it yields CASYLRGNQPQHF.

This chain connects TRBV6-4 to TRBJ1-6, with 7 nucleotides matching TRBD1. After removal of 0 bases from V and 8 bases from J, the junction contained 4 bases not matched to a gene. The CDR3 totals 15 residues. Germline V gives CDR1 MRHNA, CDR2 SNTAGT. CDR3 region: CASSDSGGMDSPLHF. The CDR3 bases are TGTGCCAGCAGTGACTCAGGGGGCATGGATTCACCCCTCCACTTT.

The chain combines TRBV5-1 with TRBJ1-1, with no clear D. CDR1 is SGHRS, CDR2 YFSETQ, per germline. Trimming took 4 bases from V and 8 from J, leaving 15 bases between them. CDR3 length: 13 amino acids. DNA for the CDR3: TGCGCCAGCAGCAGGATGGGAGAAGTCGAAGCTTTCTTT. It encodes CASSRMGEVEAFF.

The J gene is TRBJ1-2, the V gene TRBV6-5; D uncertain. V was shortened by 8 bases and J by 4 bases, with 14 bases between the two germline ends. Germline CDR1 reads MNHEY; CDR2 reads SVGAGI. The CDR3 extends over 13 amino acids. The CDR3 sequence is CASYSGAVYGYTF. For the CDR3, the DNA is TGTGCCAGCTACAGTGGAGCGGTCTATGGCTACACCTTC.

DNA of the CDR3: TGTGCCAGCAGCTCAATCGCTACATCAGGGGATGAGCAGTTCTTC. Amino acid sequence: CASSSIATSGDEQFF. V usage is TRBV7-3 and J usage is TRBJ2-1; weak D call: TRBD1 (6 bases). Trimming pared 4 bases from V and 8 bases from J, leaving 18 bases between. Germline V gene sequence: CDR1 SGHTA, CDR2 FQGTGA. This CDR3 comprises 15 residues.

The chain links TRBV19 to TRBJ1-1; D may be TRBD1 (6 bases). The CDR3 runs 13 residues. V lost 2 bases and J lost 5, with 9 bases in between. The germline V gene encodes CDR1 LNHDA and CDR2 SQIVND (reference sequence). The CDR3 nucleotides read TGTGCCAGTAGTATACAGGGGAAAACTGAAGCTTTCTTT. It specifies CASSIQGKTEAFF.

V and J are TRBV7-8 and TRBJ1-1, with 7 bases aligning to TRBD1. V was pared by 2 bases and J by 4 bases, with 1 base of the junction left unmatched. The germline CDR1 and CDR2 sequences are SGHVS and FQNEAQ. The CDR3 is 13 amino acids. The CDR3 coding sequence is TGTGCCAGCAGCTTAAACAGGGGCACTGAAGCTTTCTTT. It yields the protein CASSLNRGTEAFF.

This clone was observed a few times. The chain carries TRBV19 and TRBJ1-1; D possibly corresponds to TRBD1 (5 bases). Germline V CDR1 and CDR2: LNHDA, SQIVND (reference sequence). Trimming took 5 bases from V and 6 from J, leaving 25 bases between them. This CDR3 is 17 amino acids long. The CDR3 sequence: CASSPSPDRGEGPEAFF. DNA for the CDR3: TGTGCCAGTAGTCCTTCACCCGATCGGGGGGAAGGGCCTGAAGCTTTCTTT.

Here the CDR3 DNA reads TGTGCCAGCAGCTCCAGGGAAGGGACAGGCATCCGCGAGCAGTACTTC. Amino acid sequence: CASSSREGTGIREQYF. This chain connects TRBV5-4 to TRBJ2-7; 8 positions match TRBD1. The CDR3 runs 16 residues. The V gene end was trimmed by 3 bases and the J gene end by 6 bases; junction bases not matched to a gene: 14. Germline CDR1 SGHNT, CDR2 YYREEE (reference sequence).

This clone was detected a few times. The rearrangement uses TRBV28 and TRBJ1-2; no reliable D call. Per germline, CDR1 MDHEN and CDR2 SYDVKM. Trimming removed 2 bases at V and 2 bases at J, with 9 bases between. CDR3 length: 14 residues. The CDR3 DNA is TGTGCCAGCAGTTTAGTCGGCAGGAACTATGGCTACACCTTC. Translated: CASSLVGRNYGYTF.

As regards this clone: Its ends do not fully match the called genes, so a read error is possible. Other DNA sequences in this specimen translate into the identical CDR3. The chain has TRBV7-9 and TRBJ1-2; no clear D gene. CDR1 and CDR2 from the germline V gene are SEHNR and FQNEAQ (reference sequence). The CDR3 totals 12 residues. Written as DNA, the CDR3 is TGTTCCAGCAGCTCAGCTAACTATGGCTACACCTTC. Amino acids: CSSSSANYGYTF.

Of note for this clone: An end of the junction does not agree with germline; a read error may underlie this. The chain recombines TRBV7-2 with TRBJ2-3, with D perhaps matching TRBD2 (6 bases). CDR1 and CDR2 from the germline V gene are SGHTA and FQGNSA. There are 14 residues in the CDR3. In nucleotides, the CDR3 is TGTGCCAGCAGCTCTCAAACTAGCACCGATACGCAGTATTTT. Its translation is CASSSQTSTDTQYF.

The rearrangement links TRBV11-2 to TRBJ1-1; D perhaps matches TRBD1 (6 bases). This CDR3 spans 17 amino acids. CDR1 and CDR2 from the germline V gene are SGHAT and FQNNGV. With 2 bases removed from V and 0 bases from J, the gap between germline ends came to 16 bases. CDR3 nucleotide sequence: TGTGCCAGCAGCTTAACTCCAGGGGCCCTGATGAACACTGAAGCTTTCTTT. Translated: CASSLTPGALMNTEAFF.

The chain joins TRBV30 to TRBJ1-1; no clear D gene. The length of the CDR3 is 13 residues. Germline CDR1 GTSNPN, CDR2 SVGIG (reference sequence). V was cut by 3 bases and J by 0 bases, with 8 bases left in between. The DNA for the CDR3 is TGTGCCTGGAGCCCACTCATGAACACTGAAGCTTTCTTT. This translates into CAWSPLMNTEAFF. The entire variable domain, with the rest obtained from reference TRBV30 and TRBJ1-1, is as follows: SQTIHQWPATLVQPVGSPLSLECTVEGTSNPNLYWYRQAAGRGLQLLFYSVGIGQISSEVPQNLSASRPQDRQFILSSKKLLLSDSGFYLCAWSPLMNTEAFFGQGTRLTVV.

CDR3 loop: CASSSPGTGAEQYF. For the CDR3, the DNA is TGTGCCAGCAGTTCCCCAGGGACAGGGGCTGAACAGTACTTC. The V and J genes are TRBV6-5 and TRBJ2-7; 10 bases map to TRBD1. Germline CDR1 and CDR2: MNHEY and SVGAGI. J gave up 10 bases and V 4 bases, and 10 bases lay outside the gene matches. The CDR3 length is 14 residues.

J is TRBJ2-3 and V is TRBV30; 7 nucleotides line up with TRBD2. Germline V gene lookup returns CDR1 GTSNPN and CDR2 SVGIG (reference sequence). The CDR3 contains 15 residues. The V segment lost 4 bases and the J segment 0 bases; nucleotides outside the gene matches: 7. CDR3: CAWMYGGMSTDTQYF. CDR3 coding DNA: TGTGCCTGGATGTACGGGGGGATGAGCACAGATACGCAGTATTTT.

This CDR3 reads CSVLPSGGYNEQFF. The CDR3 DNA reads as TGCAGCGTTCTCCCTAGCGGGGGTTACAATGAGCAGTTCTTC. The rearrangement joins TRBV29-1 to TRBJ2-1; 10 positions match TRBD2. The length of the CDR3 is 14 residues. Trimming took 5 bases from V and 4 from J; bases not matched to a gene: 5. Germline-derived CDR1 and CDR2 are SQVTM and ANQGSEA.

The chain uses TRBV19 and TRBJ1-4; perhaps TRBD1 as D (5 bases). The CDR3 has 14 amino acids. Trimming took 3 bases from V and 7 from J, leaving 12 bases between them. The germline CDR1 and CDR2 sequences are LNHDA and SQIVND (reference sequence). In DNA, the CDR3 is TGTGCCAGTAGTATTGGTCAGGGCGGTGAAAAACTGTTTTTT. Amino acids: CASSIGQGGEKLFF.

This clone was seen a handful of times. The CDR3 nucleotides read TGTGCCAGTAGTTCGAGGGGGGGTTACGAGCAGTACTTC. It specifies CASSSRGGYEQYF. The chain is built from TRBV19 and TRBJ2-7; TRBD2 is a possible D gene (7 bases). The CDR3 loop spans 13 amino acids. Germline V gene data show CDR1 as LNHDA and CDR2 as SQIVND (reference sequence). V lost 5 bases and J 4 bases, leaving 12 bases between the germline ends.

In this sample, this clone turned up once. The chain has TRBV6-5 and TRBJ1-1; D remains ambiguous. This CDR3 comprises 11 residues. Trimming took off 4 bases at V and 7 bases at J, with 7 bases between the two ends. Germline CDR1 MNHEY, CDR2 SVGAGI. The CDR3 is CASSSAVEAFF. CDR3 coding DNA: TGTGCCAGCAGTTCAGCGGTTGAAGCTTTCTTT.

This clone was observed a single time. The chain carries TRBV9 and TRBJ2-5, with 8 nucleotides matching TRBD2. Germline V gene lookup returns CDR1 SGDLS and CDR2 YYNGEE. CDR3 size: 16 residues. V gave up 3 bases and J gave up 5 bases; unmatched junction bases: 12. CDR3 sequence (DNA): TGTGCCAGCAGCGCCTTAAAAAGCGGGGGTTACGAGACCCAGTACTTC. It translates to CASSALKSGGYETQYF.

This clone turned up a few times. The rearrangement joins TRBV28 to TRBJ1-5; D is perhaps TRBD1 (6 bases). CDR1 MDHEN and CDR2 SYDVKM come from the germline V gene. V gave up 8 bases and J gave up 3 bases, with 17 bases separating them. CDR3 length: 15 residues. The CDR3, as DNA: TGTGCCAGCGCCCGGCCCGGGACAATCAATCAGCCCCAGCATTTT. This sequence encodes CASARPGTINQPQHF.

The chain combines TRBV11-2 with TRBJ2-7; 7 bases line up with TRBD2. This CDR3 is 12 amino acids long. V was clipped by 4 bases and J by 7 bases; unmatched bases: 4. Per the germline V gene, CDR1 is SGHAT and CDR2 is FQNNGV. The CDR3 DNA follows: TGTGCCAGCAGCTCCGGGACTACGGAGCAGTACTTC. It yields the protein CASSSGTTEQYF.

This clone was seen only once. The rearrangement joins TRBV11-2 to TRBJ2-3; TRBD2 agrees at 11 bases. This CDR3 is 16 amino acids long. Germline V gives CDR1 SGHAT, CDR2 FQNNGV. After removal of 5 bases from V and 4 bases from J, the junction contained 8 bases not matched to a gene. CDR3 protein: CASSPRLAGGPDTQYF. CDR3 coding DNA: TGTGCCAGCAGCCCGAGATTAGCGGGGGGGCCAGATACGCAGTATTTT.

V usage is TRBV29-1 and J usage is TRBJ2-3; TRBD2 aligns across 8 bases. The CDR3 covers 13 residues. The ends lost 7 bases at V and 6 bases at J; junction bases unmatched: 9. In germline, CDR1 is SQVTM, CDR2 ANQGSEA. CDR3 loop: CSDAGGAVDTQYF. CDR3 coding DNA: TGCAGCGACGCCGGGGGGGCCGTGGATACGCAGTATTTT.

The chain joins TRBV2 to TRBJ2-1; weak D call: TRBD1 (6 bases). Germline CDR1 reads SNHLY; CDR2 reads FYNNEI. V was shortened by 7 bases and J by 7 bases, with 11 bases between the two germline ends. The CDR3 is 12 residues long. The CDR3 here is CASNRDENEQFF. The CDR3 DNA follows: TGTGCCAGCAACAGGGACGAGAATGAGCAGTTCTTC.